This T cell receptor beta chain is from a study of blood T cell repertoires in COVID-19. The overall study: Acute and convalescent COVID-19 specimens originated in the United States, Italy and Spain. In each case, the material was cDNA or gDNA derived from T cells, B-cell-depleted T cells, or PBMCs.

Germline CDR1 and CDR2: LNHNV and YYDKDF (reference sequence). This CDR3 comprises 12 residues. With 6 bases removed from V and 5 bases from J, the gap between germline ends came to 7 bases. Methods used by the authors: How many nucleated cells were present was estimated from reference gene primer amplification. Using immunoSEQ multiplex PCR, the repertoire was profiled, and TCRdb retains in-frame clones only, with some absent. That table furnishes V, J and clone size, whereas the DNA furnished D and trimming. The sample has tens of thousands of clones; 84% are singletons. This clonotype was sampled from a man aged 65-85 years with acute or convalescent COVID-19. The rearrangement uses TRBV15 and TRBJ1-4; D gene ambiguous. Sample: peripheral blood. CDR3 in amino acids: CATRRVNEKLFF. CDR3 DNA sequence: TGTGCCACCAGGCGGGTAAATGAAAAACTGTTTTTT.